The present T cell receptor beta chain was sequenced within a study of cytomegalovirus exposure and HLA in healthy donors. Findings and limits, study-wide: Later, an analysis found that common viral pathogens appeared to be linked with several of the most significant clusters.

PCR used 60 Vbeta primers and 13 Jbeta primers. Data came from immunoSEQ multiplex PCR; TCRdb stores just in-frame clones and leaves some out. This table holds 150,000 to 200,000 clones, more than 80% found once. Concerning this clone itself: What it binds is unknown.

V lost 4 bases and J 0 bases, leaving 12 bases between the germline ends. Germline values: CDR1 MNHNY, CDR2 SVGAGI (reference sequence). The CDR3 extends over 15 amino acids. The sample comprised PBMCs. The receptor comes from a woman aged 50 to 60 in good health and CMV-seronegative. The rearrangement links TRBV6-6 to TRBJ1-1, with a possible D match to TRBD1 (6 bases). The CDR3 protein is CASSWTALMNTEAFF. DNA for the CDR3: TGTGCCAGCAGTTGGACAGCTCTAATGAACACTGAAGCTTTCTTT.